Listed below are T cell receptor beta chains from one sample, sequenced in a study of cytomegalovirus exposure and HLA in healthy donors. The protocol was immunoSEQ multiplex PCR, while the TCRdb copy is restricted to in-frame clones and leaves out a portion. The table lists fewer than 90,000 clones, about two thirds of them singletons. Sequenced sample: PBMCs. Receptor source: a man aged 40-50 years in good health and CMV-seropositive. CDR3s include the opening cysteine and the closing phenylalanine or tryptophan. The D gene is left open where the match is weak. Clone sizes are given selectively: once, few, many, or a class where the clone is expanded.

v_gene	j_gene	d_gene	abundance	len	CDR3aa	CDR3nt
TRBV2	TRBJ2-5	NA	NA	12	CASSEAGETQYF	TGTGCCAGCAGTGAAGCCGGGGAGACCCAGTACTTC
TRBV5-8	TRBJ2-7	TRBD1	NA	16	CASSLWGQGAAYEQYF	TGTGCCAGCAGCTTGTGGGGACAGGGGGCCGCCTACGAGCAGTACTTC
TRBV28	TRBJ2-2	TRBD2	NA	16	CASSLQSSGTTGELFF	TGTGCCAGCAGTTTACAGTCTAGCGGAACCACCGGGGAGCTGTTTTTT
TRBV7-8	TRBJ1-4	NA	NA	15	CASSLSRGANEKLFF	TGTGCCAGCAGCTTATCCCGAGGTGCTAATGAAAAACTGTTTTTT
TRBV2	TRBJ1-5	TRBD1	NA	13	CASRETGNQPQHF	TGCGCCAGCAGGGAGACAGGGAATCAGCCCCAGCATTTT
TRBV2	TRBJ1-4	NA	NA	14	CASSEGTANEKLFF	TGTGCCAGCAGTGAAGGGACAGCGAATGAAAAACTGTTTTTT
TRBV28	TRBJ2-1	TRBD2	NA	14	CASSSSGRGDEQFF	TGTGCCAGCAGTTCCTCGGGGCGGGGGGATGAGCAGTTCTTC
TRBV4-3	TRBJ1-1	NA	NA	15	CASSQVAGVSTEAFF	TGCGCCAGCAGCCAAGTGGCAGGGGTAAGCACTGAAGCTTTCTTT
TRBV5-1	TRBJ2-1	TRBD2	NA	14	CASSYGRGSYEQFF	TGCGCCAGCAGCTACGGGAGGGGGAGCTATGAGCAGTTCTTC
TRBV2	TRBJ2-3	NA	NA	14	CASSEGLSTDTQYF	TGTGCCAGCAGTGAAGGACTTAGCACAGATACGCAGTATTTT
TRBV11-1	TRBJ2-1	NA	few	13	CASSSQGPSEQFF	TGTGCCAGCAGCTCACAGGGACCCAGTGAGCAGTTCTTC
TRBV6-5	TRBJ1-1	NA	NA	15	CASSYSYSMNTEAFF	TGTGCCAGCAGTTACTCGTACAGCATGAACACTGAAGCTTTCTTT
TRBV19	TRBJ1-6	NA	NA	14	CASSIGGLDSPLHF	TGTGCCAGTAGTATAGGAGGCTTGGATTCACCCCTCCACTTT